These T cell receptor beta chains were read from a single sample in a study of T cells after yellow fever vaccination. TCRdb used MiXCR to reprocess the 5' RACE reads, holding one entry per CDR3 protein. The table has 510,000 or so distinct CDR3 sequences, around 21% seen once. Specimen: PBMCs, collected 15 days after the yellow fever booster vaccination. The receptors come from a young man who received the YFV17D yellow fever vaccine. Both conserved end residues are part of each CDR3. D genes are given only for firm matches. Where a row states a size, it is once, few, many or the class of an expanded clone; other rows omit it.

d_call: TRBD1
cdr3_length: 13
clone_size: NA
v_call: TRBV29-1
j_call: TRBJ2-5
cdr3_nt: TGCAGCGAACTGGACAGGAACCAAGAGACCCAGTACTTC
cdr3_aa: CSELDRNQETQYF

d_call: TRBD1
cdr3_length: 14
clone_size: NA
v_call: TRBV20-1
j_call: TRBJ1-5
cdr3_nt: TGCAGTGCTAGAGTTGGGACAGGGGGCCAGCCCCAGCATTTT
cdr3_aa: CSARVGTGGQPQHF

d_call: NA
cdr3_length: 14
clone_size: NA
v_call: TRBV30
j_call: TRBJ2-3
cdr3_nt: TGTGCCTGGAATCGTGAGAGCGGCACAGATACGCAGTATTTT
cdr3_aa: CAWNRESGTDTQYF

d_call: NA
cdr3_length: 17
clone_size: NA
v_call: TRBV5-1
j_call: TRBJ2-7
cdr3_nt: TGCGCCAGCAGCTTCGGATCTTCCCGGGCAGTATCGTCCGAGCAGTACTTC
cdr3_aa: CASSFGSSRAVSSEQYF

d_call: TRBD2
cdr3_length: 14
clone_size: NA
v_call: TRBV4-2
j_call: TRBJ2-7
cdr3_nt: TGTGCCAGCAGCCAGATTAGCGGGAGGGCCGAGCAGTACTTC
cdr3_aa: CASSQISGRAEQYF

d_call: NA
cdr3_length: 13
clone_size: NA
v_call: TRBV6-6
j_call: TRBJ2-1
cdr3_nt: TGTGCCAGCAGTTACGGGGGCGGTCTCCAGCAGTTCTTC
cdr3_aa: CASSYGGGLQQFF

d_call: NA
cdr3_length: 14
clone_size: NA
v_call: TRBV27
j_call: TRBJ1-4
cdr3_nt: TGTGCCAGCAGTTTAGGTACAGGAACTGAAAAACTGTTTTTT
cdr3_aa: CASSLGTGTEKLFF

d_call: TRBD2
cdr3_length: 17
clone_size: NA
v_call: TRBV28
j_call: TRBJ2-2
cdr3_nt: TGTGCCAGCAATTCCCGGACTAGCGGGAGGTTTGCCGGGGAGCTGTTTTTT
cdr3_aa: CASNSRTSGRFAGELFF

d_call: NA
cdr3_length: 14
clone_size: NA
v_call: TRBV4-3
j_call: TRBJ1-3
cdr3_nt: TGCGCCAGCAGCCAAGAGAGCTCTGGAAACACCATATATTTT
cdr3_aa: CASSQESSGNTIYF

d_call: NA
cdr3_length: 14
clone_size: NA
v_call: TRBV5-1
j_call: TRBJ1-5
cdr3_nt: TGCGCCAGCAGCCCCGTCCCTAGCAATCAGCCCCAGCATTTT
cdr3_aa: CASSPVPSNQPQHF

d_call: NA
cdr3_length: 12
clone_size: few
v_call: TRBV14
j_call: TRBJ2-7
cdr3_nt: TGTGCCAGCAGCCAAGTTCACCACGAGCAGTACTTC
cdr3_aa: CASSQVHHEQYF

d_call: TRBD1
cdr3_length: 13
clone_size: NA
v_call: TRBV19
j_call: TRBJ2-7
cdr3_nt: TGTGCCAGTAGGGGTGACAGGGGTTACGAGCAGTACTTC
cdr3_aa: CASRGDRGYEQYF

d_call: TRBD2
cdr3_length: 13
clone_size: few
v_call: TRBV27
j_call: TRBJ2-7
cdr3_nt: TGTGCCAGCAGAGGACTAGGTCGAGGCGAGCAGTACTTC
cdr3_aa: CASRGLGRGEQYF

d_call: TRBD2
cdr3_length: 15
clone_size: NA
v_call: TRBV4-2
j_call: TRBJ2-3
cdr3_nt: TGTGCCAGCAGCCAAGTACTAGCGGGGGAGTATACGCAGTATTTT
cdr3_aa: CASSQVLAGEYTQYF

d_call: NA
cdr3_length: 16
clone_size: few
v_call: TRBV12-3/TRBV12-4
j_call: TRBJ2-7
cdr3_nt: TGTGCCAGCAGTTTCTCGTACAGCGGGTTGAATCACGAGCAGTACTTC
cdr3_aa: CASSFSYSGLNHEQYF

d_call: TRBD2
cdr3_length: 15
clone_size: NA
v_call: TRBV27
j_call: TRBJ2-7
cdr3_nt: TGTGCCAGCAGTTTATCCGGTCTAGCGGGAGAGTGGCAGTACTTC
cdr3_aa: CASSLSGLAGEWQYF

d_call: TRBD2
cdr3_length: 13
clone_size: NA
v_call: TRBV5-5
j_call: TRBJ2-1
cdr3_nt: TGTGCCAGCAGCTTTAGCGGGAGCGGAGAGCAGTTCTTC
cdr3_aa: CASSFSGSGEQFF

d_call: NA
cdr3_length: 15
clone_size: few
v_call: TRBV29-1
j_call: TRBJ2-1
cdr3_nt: TGCAGCGTTGAAGTTCAAGGGTACTCGGGTCTTGAGCAGTTCTTC
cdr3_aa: CSVEVQGYSGLEQFF

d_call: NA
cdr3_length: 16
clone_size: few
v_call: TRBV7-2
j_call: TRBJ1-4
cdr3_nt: TGTGCCAGCAGCTTAGTTCCATACGGGGCTAATGAAAAACTGTTTTTT
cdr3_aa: CASSLVPYGANEKLFF

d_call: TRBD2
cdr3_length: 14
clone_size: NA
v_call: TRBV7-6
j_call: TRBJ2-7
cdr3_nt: TGTGCCAGCAGCCCGGGACTAGCGGGAGCCGAGCAGTACTTC
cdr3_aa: CASSPGLAGAEQYF

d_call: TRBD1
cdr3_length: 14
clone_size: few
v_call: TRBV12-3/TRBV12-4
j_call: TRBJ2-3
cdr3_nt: TGTGCCAGCAGTGTGACAGGGGGCGCGAATACGCAGTATTTT
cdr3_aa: CASSVTGGANTQYF

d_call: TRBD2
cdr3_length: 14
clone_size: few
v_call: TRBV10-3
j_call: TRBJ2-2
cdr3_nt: TGTGCCATCAGTGAGTCGTCGGGGGGCGGGGAGCTGTTTTTT
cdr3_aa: CAISESSGGGELFF

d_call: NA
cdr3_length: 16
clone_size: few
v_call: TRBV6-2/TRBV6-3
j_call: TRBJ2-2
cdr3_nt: TGTGCCAGCAGTTACTCAGGGCAGGGAAACACCGGGGAGCTGTTTTTT
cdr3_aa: CASSYSGQGNTGELFF

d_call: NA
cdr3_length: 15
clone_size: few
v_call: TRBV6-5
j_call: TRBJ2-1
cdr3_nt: TGTGCCAGCAGTTACTCGACCCTAGGTCACTATGAGCAGTTCTTC
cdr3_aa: CASSYSTLGHYEQFF

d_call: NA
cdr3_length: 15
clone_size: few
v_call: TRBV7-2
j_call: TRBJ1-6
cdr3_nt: TGTGCCAGCAGCTTAAAACAGGGCCCAAATTCACCCCTCCACTTT
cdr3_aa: CASSLKQGPNSPLHF

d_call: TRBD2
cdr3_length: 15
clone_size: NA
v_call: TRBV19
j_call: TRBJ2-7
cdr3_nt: TGTGCCAGTAGGGACTCCATAGCGGGAGGAGGCGAGCAGTACTTC
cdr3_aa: CASRDSIAGGGEQYF